A selection of T cell receptor beta chains follows, all from one sample in a study of blood T cells in healthy people across ages. MiXCR, run by TCRdb on the 5' RACE reads, gives a single entry per CDR3 protein. The table shows fewer than 900,000 distinct CDR3 sequences, with about half occurring only once. Material for sequencing was blood. The receptors derive from a woman aged 55-75 years in good health. Each CDR3 is given with its conserved first and last residue. D genes are given only for firm matches. For some rows the clone size is stated as once, few or many, or as a class when expanded; others skip it.

v_gene: TRBV7-2
j_gene: TRBJ2-5
abundance: NA
d_gene: NA
CDR3nt: TGTGCCAGCAGCCCCCTATTTGGCCAAGAGACCCAGTACTTC
CDR3aa: CASSPLFGQETQYF

v_gene: TRBV20-1
j_gene: TRBJ1-5
abundance: many
d_gene: NA
CDR3nt: TGCAGTGCCTACCTCGCGGGGAAACGGGGTAATCAGCCCCAGCATTTT
CDR3aa: CSAYLAGKRGNQPQHF

v_gene: TRBV7-3
j_gene: TRBJ2-7
abundance: NA
d_gene: NA
CDR3nt: TGTGCCAGCAGGGACGGAGCCAGCTCCTACGAGCAGTACTTC
CDR3aa: CASRDGASSYEQYF

v_gene: TRBV6-5
j_gene: TRBJ2-3
abundance: NA
d_gene: TRBD1
CDR3nt: TGTGCCAGCAGGGTAGGGGGCGCCAGGACAGATACGCAGTATTTT
CDR3aa: CASRVGGARTDTQYF

v_gene: TRBV12-3/TRBV12-4
j_gene: TRBJ2-3
abundance: many
d_gene: NA
CDR3nt: TGTGCCAGCAGTTTAGTGGCTCTCACAGATACGCAGTATTTT
CDR3aa: CASSLVALTDTQYF

v_gene: TRBV20-1
j_gene: TRBJ1-6
abundance: many
d_gene: TRBD1
CDR3nt: TGCAGTGCTAGAGCCTTTTTTACAGGGGGGCTTTATAATTCACCCCTCCACTTT
CDR3aa: CSARAFFTGGLYNSPLHF

v_gene: TRBV29-1
j_gene: TRBJ2-3
abundance: NA
d_gene: TRBD2
CDR3nt: TGCAGCGTTGAGGATGCGCGGGAGGGCCCAGATACGCAGTATTTT
CDR3aa: CSVEDAREGPDTQYF

v_gene: TRBV20-1
j_gene: TRBJ1-5
abundance: NA
d_gene: NA
CDR3nt: TGCAGTGCTAGAATGAACAATCAGCCCCAGCATTTT
CDR3aa: CSARMNNQPQHF

v_gene: TRBV25-1
j_gene: TRBJ1-1
abundance: NA
d_gene: NA
CDR3nt: TGTGCCAGCAGTGAATCTCGGACACCAGTGAGGGCTTTCTTT
CDR3aa: CASSESRTPVRAFF

v_gene: TRBV3-1
j_gene: TRBJ2-7
abundance: many
d_gene: TRBD2
CDR3nt: TGTGCCAGCAGCCAATTCTTAGCGGGTAGCTCCTACGAGCAGTACTTC
CDR3aa: CASSQFLAGSSYEQYF

v_gene: TRBV20-1
j_gene: TRBJ1-6
abundance: NA
d_gene: TRBD1
CDR3nt: TGCAGTGCTAGAGACGGCCGGACAGGGGTACATTCACCCCTCCACTTT
CDR3aa: CSARDGRTGVHSPLHF

v_gene: TRBV24-1
j_gene: TRBJ2-1
abundance: NA
d_gene: TRBD2
CDR3nt: TGTGCCACCAGTGAAGGACTAGGCAATGAGCAGTTCTTC
CDR3aa: CATSEGLGNEQFF

v_gene: TRBV6-2/TRBV6-3
j_gene: TRBJ2-7
abundance: NA
d_gene: TRBD2
CDR3nt: TGTGCCAGCACCAATCGGGCTAGCGGACTTTACTACGAGCAGTACTTC
CDR3aa: CASTNRASGLYYEQYF

v_gene: TRBV18
j_gene: TRBJ1-6
abundance: few
d_gene: TRBD1
CDR3nt: TGTGCCGCCTTTCGTCGAATACAGGGGGCGAATTCACCCCTCCACTTT
CDR3aa: CAAFRRIQGANSPLHF

v_gene: TRBV7-3
j_gene: TRBJ2-3
abundance: NA
d_gene: NA
CDR3nt: TGTGCCAGCAGCCGTGACAGTACCGGCACAGATACGCAGTATTTT
CDR3aa: CASSRDSTGTDTQYF

v_gene: TRBV20-1
j_gene: TRBJ2-5
abundance: NA
d_gene: NA
CDR3nt: TGCAGTGCTAGATGGCGGCAGAAACAAGAGACCCAGTACTTC
CDR3aa: CSARWRQKQETQYF

v_gene: TRBV29-1
j_gene: TRBJ2-7
abundance: many
d_gene: NA
CDR3nt: TGCAGCGTTGCTTACAGGGCCCAGCGATCCTACGAGCAGTACTTC
CDR3aa: CSVAYRAQRSYEQYF

v_gene: TRBV6-5
j_gene: TRBJ2-7
abundance: few
d_gene: TRBD1
CDR3nt: TGTGCCAGCACCTCTACCCGGGACAGGGCTTACGAGCAGTACTTC
CDR3aa: CASTSTRDRAYEQYF

v_gene: TRBV12-3/TRBV12-4
j_gene: TRBJ2-3
abundance: few
d_gene: NA
CDR3nt: TGTGCCAGCAGATTTAGCACAGATACGCAGTATTTT
CDR3aa: CASRFSTDTQYF

v_gene: TRBV5-1
j_gene: TRBJ2-6
abundance: few
d_gene: NA
CDR3nt: TGCGCCAGTGGGGGGCTAAGCTCTGGGGCCAACGTCCTGACTTTC
CDR3aa: CASGGLSSGANVLTF

v_gene: TRBV27
j_gene: TRBJ1-5
abundance: NA
d_gene: NA
CDR3nt: TGTGCCAGCCGTATGGGGGGGAGCAATCAGCCCCAGCATTTT
CDR3aa: CASRMGGSNQPQHF

v_gene: TRBV9
j_gene: TRBJ2-5
abundance: few
d_gene: NA
CDR3nt: TGTGCCAGCAGCGTAGGGACCTCTACTCAAGAGACCCAGTACTTC
CDR3aa: CASSVGTSTQETQYF

v_gene: TRBV20-1
j_gene: TRBJ1-2
abundance: NA
d_gene: NA
CDR3nt: TGCAGTGCTAGAAAGACGGGGGACTATGGCTACACCTTC
CDR3aa: CSARKTGDYGYTF

v_gene: TRBV9
j_gene: TRBJ2-7
abundance: NA
d_gene: TRBD1
CDR3nt: TGTGCCAGCAGCGCCCGGGACAGGACCCCGAGCTCCTACGAGCAGTACTTC
CDR3aa: CASSARDRTPSSYEQYF

v_gene: TRBV29-1
j_gene: TRBJ1-4
abundance: few
d_gene: TRBD1
CDR3nt: TGCAGCGTTGAAGAAGGGACAGGCCCATCTTATGCAACTAATGAAAAACTGTTTTTT
CDR3aa: CSVEEGTGPSYATNEKLFF

v_gene: TRBV5-1
j_gene: TRBJ1-6
abundance: NA
d_gene: NA
CDR3nt: TGCGCCAGCAGCTTGGAGGGCCAGGGAAGCTCCTATAATTCACCCCTCCACTTT
CDR3aa: CASSLEGQGSSYNSPLHF

v_gene: TRBV24-1
j_gene: TRBJ2-1
abundance: once
d_gene: NA
CDR3nt: TGTGCCACCAGTGATTTAGGTCTAGCACAGAACAATGAGCAGTTCTTC
CDR3aa: CATSDLGLAQNNEQFF

v_gene: TRBV5-6
j_gene: TRBJ2-7
abundance: NA
d_gene: TRBD2
CDR3nt: TGTGCCAGCAGCTTGTCGCTAGCGGTGGCCTACGAGCAGTACTTC
CDR3aa: CASSLSLAVAYEQYF

v_gene: TRBV4-2
j_gene: TRBJ2-3
abundance: few
d_gene: TRBD2
CDR3nt: TGTGCCAGCGGGGGGAGGGAGTTAACAGATACGCAGTATTTT
CDR3aa: CASGGRELTDTQYF

v_gene: TRBV3-1
j_gene: TRBJ2-4
abundance: few
d_gene: NA
CDR3nt: TGTGCCAGCAGTCCCGGAGGGCTCGGCAAAAACATTCAGTACTTC
CDR3aa: CASSPGGLGKNIQYF

v_gene: TRBV25-1
j_gene: TRBJ2-5
abundance: many
d_gene: NA
CDR3nt: TGTGCCAGCAGTGAACTGGAGACCCAGTACTTC
CDR3aa: CASSELETQYF

v_gene: TRBV6-1
j_gene: TRBJ2-3
abundance: once
d_gene: TRBD2
CDR3nt: TGTGCCAGCAGGGCGACTAGCGGGAATAAGGGTGATACGCAGTATTTT
CDR3aa: CASRATSGNKGDTQYF

v_gene: TRBV9
j_gene: TRBJ2-7
abundance: few
d_gene: TRBD2
CDR3nt: TGTGCCAGCAGCAACCCCTTAGCGGGGAGCTCCTACGAGCAGTACTTC
CDR3aa: CASSNPLAGSSYEQYF

v_gene: TRBV28
j_gene: TRBJ2-3
abundance: NA
d_gene: TRBD2
CDR3nt: TGTGCCAGCAGTTTCAGCCTAGCGGGAAGAGATACGCAGTATTTT
CDR3aa: CASSFSLAGRDTQYF

v_gene: TRBV20-1
j_gene: TRBJ1-1
abundance: NA
d_gene: TRBD1
CDR3nt: TGCAGTGCTGGAGGGACAGGGGGCGGGAGCACTGAAGCTTTCTTT
CDR3aa: CSAGGTGGGSTEAFF

v_gene: TRBV14
j_gene: TRBJ2-5
abundance: NA
d_gene: NA
CDR3nt: TGTGCCAGCAGCCCAGTCTGGCGGGCCCAAGAGACCCAGTACTTC
CDR3aa: CASSPVWRAQETQYF

v_gene: TRBV11-2
j_gene: TRBJ1-2
abundance: NA
d_gene: NA
CDR3nt: TGTGCCAGCAGCCCGACCGGACACCCTTCTAACTATGGCTACACCTTC
CDR3aa: CASSPTGHPSNYGYTF

v_gene: TRBV6-1
j_gene: TRBJ2-3
abundance: NA
d_gene: TRBD2
CDR3nt: TGTGCCAGCAGTGAACGGTTCGGCGGGGGAAGCACAGATACGCAGTATTTT
CDR3aa: CASSERFGGGSTDTQYF

v_gene: TRBV7-2
j_gene: TRBJ1-5
abundance: NA
d_gene: NA
CDR3nt: TGTGCCAGCAGCTCGACAGATAGCAATCAGCCCCAGCATTTT
CDR3aa: CASSSTDSNQPQHF

v_gene: TRBV9
j_gene: TRBJ2-6
abundance: NA
d_gene: TRBD1
CDR3nt: TGTGCCAGCAGCCCCCAAGGACAGGGGGCGTCTGGGGCCAACGTCCTGACTTTC
CDR3aa: CASSPQGQGASGANVLTF

v_gene: TRBV6-2/TRBV6-3
j_gene: TRBJ2-1
abundance: NA
d_gene: TRBD1
CDR3nt: TGTGCCAGCAGTTACTCACGAAGCAAGTCCCGGGACAGGGAATACGGCTCCTACAATGAGCAGTTCTTC
CDR3aa: CASSYSRSKSRDREYGSYNEQFF

v_gene: TRBV12-3/TRBV12-4
j_gene: TRBJ2-5
abundance: NA
d_gene: NA
CDR3nt: TGTGCCAGCGTGGTTGGAGGACAGCAAGAGACCCAGTACTTC
CDR3aa: CASVVGGQQETQYF